This TCR beta chain was observed in a study of T-cell reconstitution after alpha-beta-depleted transplantation in children. Between the trimmed V and J ends, which lost 1 base and 5 bases, there was a span of 12 bases. This CDR3 region has 15 residues. CDR1 SQVTM and CDR2 ANQGSEA come from the germline V gene. During its preparation, the TCRbeta library received unique molecular identifiers. One entry per CDR3 protein, called by TCRdb with MiXCR from the PCR reads. Of about 500,000 distinct CDR3 sequences in the sample, about 33% were seen once. Sequenced material: PBMCs from the stem cell graft donor, taken from the stem cell graft. The chain couples TRBV29-1 to TRBJ2-6; D unclear. The clonotype originates from a human donor who donated a stem cell graft to a child with aplastic anemia. The CDR3 sequence: CSVEVSGARANVLTF. The CDR3 region has the DNA TGCAGCGTTGAAGTATCAGGCGCTAGGGCCAACGTCCTGACTTTC.